These 32 T cell receptor beta chains were sequenced from one sample in a study of a mutant IDH1 vaccine in newly diagnosed glioma. Their antigens are not known. The data were produced by immunoSEQ multiplex PCR, yet TCRdb's version contains in-frame clones alone and is incomplete. The sample shows around 58,000 clones, 70% to 90% of them seen only once. Time point indicated: week 5, during vaccination. Each dose delivered 300 ug of mutant IDH1 20-mer peptide subcutaneously with imiquimod. Sample: PBMCs, taken from a glioma patient whose treatment included an IDH1 peptide vaccine. These receptors all stem from a man aged 25-40 years with glioma.

The chain carries TRBV7-2 and TRBJ2-6; D gene uncertain. CDR1 is SGHTA and CDR2 is FQGNSA in the germline V gene. This CDR3 has 16 residues. V lost 0 bases and J lost 4, with 10 bases in between. The DNA for the CDR3 is TGTGCCAGCAGCTTAGCTCAAGCCCGAGGGGCCAACGTCCTGACTTTC. Translating gives CASSLAQARGANVLTF.

This chain joins TRBV6-6 and TRBJ1-1, with a tentative D call TRBD1 (5 bases). This CDR3 is 14 amino acids long. Trimming removed 0 bases from V and 2 bases from J, with 7 bases in between. Germline values: CDR1 MNHNY, CDR2 SVGAGI (reference sequence). In DNA form, the CDR3 reads TGTGCCAGCAGTTACTCTCAGGGTAACACTGAAGCTTTCTTT. Translating it yields CASSYSQGNTEAFF.

A few counts support this clone. This chain joins TRBV7-8 and TRBJ1-5; D not certain. The CDR3 totals 15 residues. Germline-derived CDR1 and CDR2 are SGHVS and FQNEAQ. V lost 2 bases and J lost 0, with 8 bases in between. DNA of the CDR3: TGTGCCAGCAGCTTAACGATGGATAGCAATCAGCCCCAGCATTTT. As protein: CASSLTMDSNQPQHF.

The chain employs TRBV4-1 and TRBJ1-2; no reliable D call. The CDR3 has 17 residues. Germline V gene data show CDR1 as MGHRA and CDR2 as YSYEKL. Trimming took off 0 bases at V and 4 bases at J, with 18 bases between the two ends. The CDR3 region is CASSQEVETSTIYGYTF. In nucleotides, the CDR3 is TGCGCCAGCAGCCAAGAAGTGGAGACATCGACTATCTATGGCTACACCTTC.

The chain has TRBV27 and TRBJ1-2, with 7 bases that match TRBD1. The CDR3 is 14 residues long. CDR1 is MNHEY, CDR2 SMNVEV, per germline (reference sequence). Germline trimming cut 6 bases from V and 8 bases from J; bases unmatched to any gene: 12. The CDR3 here is CASSRQGTTVGYTF. The CDR3 DNA sequence: TGTGCCAGCAGCAGACAGGGCACGACAGTGGGCTACACCTTC.

The chain uses TRBV10-1 and TRBJ1-5; D gene ambiguous. The V gene's germline CDR1 is WNHNN and CDR2 SYGVQD (reference sequence). The length of the CDR3 is 12 residues. V gave up 2 bases and J gave up 3 bases, with 2 bases separating them. CDR3 sequence: CASSETNQPQHF. The CDR3 nucleotides read TGCGCCAGCAGTGAGACCAATCAGCCCCAGCATTTT.

The chain recombines TRBV7-8 with TRBJ2-4; D is possibly TRBD2 (5 bases). The CDR3 extends over 15 amino acids. The germline V and J ends were trimmed by 10 bases and 2 bases, with 18 bases remaining between them. Germline lookup yields CDR1 SGHVS and CDR2 FQNEAQ. CDR3 bases: TGTGCCACTGGTGGGGAGTTTGGATCCAAAAACATTCAGTACTTC. It codes for CATGGEFGSKNIQYF. The complete variable domain, with remaining parts taken from reference TRBV7-8 and TRBJ2-4, reads GAGVSQSPRYKVAKRGQDVALRCDPISGHVSLFWYQQALGQGPEFLTYFQNEAQLDKSGLPSDRFFAERPEGSVSTLKIQRTQQEDSAVYLCATGGEFGSKNIQYFGAGTRLSVL.

The gene calls are TRBV19 and TRBJ1-2; 9 bases fit TRBD1. The trim removed 5 bases at V and 10 bases at J, leaving 8 bases unmatched. CDR3 length equals 13 residues. CDR1 is LNHDA and CDR2 is SQIVND in the germline V gene (reference sequence). The CDR3 region is CASSPRDRVDYTF. The CDR3 DNA is TGTGCCAGTAGTCCCCGGGACAGGGTAGACTACACCTTC.

The chain combines TRBV7-9 with TRBJ1-1; D is possibly TRBD1 (5 bases). The CDR3 runs to 13 residues. CDR1 is SEHNR, CDR2 FQNEAQ, per germline (reference sequence). V lost 5 bases and J 1 base, leaving 8 bases between the germline ends. The CDR3 coding sequence is TGTGCCAGCAGCCAAGGGACGAACACTGAAGCTTTCTTT. Translating it yields CASSQGTNTEAFF.

The chain employs TRBV6-1 and TRBJ2-7; D is ambiguous. Trimming removed 6 bases from V and 2 bases from J, with 5 bases in between. The CDR3 runs to 11 residues. Germline values: CDR1 MNHNS, CDR2 SASEGT. The CDR3 nucleotides are TGTGCCAGCAGGGACGCCTACGAGCAGTACTTC. It codes for CASRDAYEQYF.

The CDR3 spells CASSSDRGNTIYF. The CDR3 nucleotides are TGCGCCAGCAGCTCGGACAGGGGAAACACCATATATTTT. The V and J genes are TRBV5-1 and TRBJ1-3, with 7 bases that match TRBD1. The CDR3 runs to 13 residues. The V gene end was trimmed by 3 bases and the J gene end by 4 bases; junction bases not matched to a gene: 1. In germline, CDR1 is SGHRS, CDR2 YFSETQ.

V is TRBV6-5 and J is TRBJ1-6, with D possibly matching TRBD1 (5 bases). In germline, CDR1 is MNHEY, CDR2 SVGAGI. The CDR3 covers 15 residues. The V gene lost 0 bases and the J gene lost 13 bases, with 16 bases spanning the gap. Written as DNA, the CDR3 is TGTGCCAGCAGTTACTCGAAGACAGTCTCGTCCCCCCTCCACTTT. This sequence encodes CASSYSKTVSSPLHF.

This chain connects TRBV4-1 to TRBJ1-5; tentatively, D is TRBD1 (5 bases). V lost 1 base to trimming and J lost 6 bases, with 16 bases between them. CDR3 length: 16 amino acids. The V gene's germline CDR1 is MGHRA and CDR2 YSYEKL. The CDR3: CASSQALPGRGQPQHF. In DNA, the CDR3 is TGCGCCAGCAGCCAAGCTCTACCGGGGCGCGGTCAGCCCCAGCATTTT.

The V and J genes are TRBV29-1 and TRBJ2-1; perhaps TRBD1 as D (5 bases). In germline, CDR1 is SQVTM, CDR2 ANQGSEA. The V gene lost 8 bases and the J gene lost 6 bases, with 17 bases spanning the gap. The CDR3 runs 13 residues. CDR3 sequence reads: CSLRQPLSNEQFF. The CDR3 coding sequence is TGCAGCTTAAGACAGCCGCTAAGCAATGAGCAGTTCTTC.

This chain links TRBV27 with TRBJ1-1; 7 bases match TRBD1. The junction had 6 bases not matched to a gene; V was cut back by 6 bases and J by 2 bases. Germline V gene sequence: CDR1 MNHEY, CDR2 SMNVEV (reference sequence). The CDR3 has 14 residues. The CDR3 sequence: CASSLGTANTEAFF. The CDR3 coding sequence is TGTGCCAGCAGCCTCGGGACAGCCAACACTGAAGCTTTCTTT.

This clone was picked up one time. The gene calls are TRBV29-1 and TRBJ2-1; tentative D call: TRBD1 (5 bases). V gave up 6 bases and J gave up 4 bases, with 10 bases separating them. CDR3 length: 12 residues. Germline-derived CDR1 and CDR2 are SQVTM and ANQGSEA. CDR3 bases: TGCAGCGTCATGACAGCATACAATGAGCAGTTCTTC. It is translated as CSVMTAYNEQFF.

This clone was seen a few times. The V gene is TRBV7-9, the J gene TRBJ1-1; D ambiguous. Trimming took 6 bases from V and 1 from J, leaving 15 bases between them. The germline gives CDR1 SEHNR, CDR2 FQNEAQ (reference sequence). The CDR3 covers 15 residues. CDR3 in amino acids: CASSSRRGGNTEAFF. The CDR3 DNA reads TGTGCCAGCAGTTCCCGGAGAGGTGGGAACACTGAAGCTTTCTTT.

This clone appeared once. CDR3 DNA sequence: TGTGCCAGCAGCAGGTTGCTCCCAGGGGAAGGCTACACCTTC. It is translated as CASSRLLPGEGYTF. The V call is TRBV2, the J call TRBJ1-2; D is perhaps TRBD1 (6 bases). In germline, CDR1 is SNHLY, CDR2 FYNNEI. V lost 6 bases and J 8 bases, leaving 19 bases between the germline ends. This CDR3 contains 14 residues.

This chain uses TRBV6-1 with TRBJ2-7; 8 bases fit TRBD1. The CDR3 sequence is 15 residues long. V lost 6 bases to trimming and J lost 2 bases; unmatched junction nucleotides: 9. In germline, CDR1 is MNHNS, CDR2 SASEGT. CDR3 sequence: CASRERDRTAYEQYF. In DNA, the CDR3 is TGTGCCAGCAGGGAAAGGGACAGGACCGCCTACGAGCAGTACTTC.

The CDR3 coding sequence is TGTGCCAGCGGGACAGCGTACGAGCAGTACTTC. As protein: CASGTAYEQYF. The chain carries TRBV6-5 and TRBJ2-7; TRBD1 aligns across 7 bases. The junction had 2 bases not matched to a gene; V was cut back by 8 bases and J by 4 bases. Germline CDR1 reads MNHEY; CDR2 reads SVGAGI. The length of the CDR3 is 11 residues.

This clone was seen only once. This chain uses TRBV11-3 with TRBJ2-2; TRBD1 is a possible D gene (6 bases). Trimming left V 4 bases short and J 3 bases short, with 9 bases between. The CDR3 contains 14 residues. Germline loops: CDR1 SGHNT, CDR2 YENEEA. The CDR3 DNA is TGTGCCAGCAGCTCCTACAGGGACACCGGGGAGCTGTTTTTT. Its translation: CASSSYRDTGELFF.

V and J are TRBV5-4 and TRBJ2-4, with 11 bases fitting TRBD2. The trim removed 2 bases at V and 0 bases at J, leaving 4 bases unmatched. This CDR3 is built from 17 residues. Germline lookup yields CDR1 SGHNT and CDR2 YYREEE (reference sequence). In DNA, the CDR3 is TGTGCCAGCAGCTTACAGACTAGCGGGGCAGCCAAAAACATTCAGTACTTC. It codes for CASSLQTSGAAKNIQYF.

DNA for the CDR3: TGTGCCAGCTCACCACCGGTACAGGGGGCGAACACTGAAGCTTTCTTT. Protein sequence: CASSPPVQGANTEAFF. This chain links TRBV18 with TRBJ1-1, with 9 bases aligning to TRBD1. The germline V gene has CDR1 KGHSH and CDR2 LQKENI. V was pared by 0 bases and J by 1 base, with 3 bases of the junction left unmatched. The CDR3 runs to 16 residues.

This chain uses TRBV11-2 with TRBJ2-1; D not certain. Germline V gene data show CDR1 as SGHAT and CDR2 as FQNNGV. The CDR3 is 16 amino acids. V lost 0 bases and J lost 8, with 17 bases in between. CDR3 DNA: TGTGCCAGCAGCTTAGATCTCTCCCTTGAGTCAGATGAGCAGTTCTTC. Protein sequence: CASSLDLSLESDEQFF. Combining the CDR3 with reference TRBV11-2 and TRBJ2-1 gives the whole variable domain EAGVAQSPRYKIIEKRQSVAFWCNPISGHATLYWYQQILGQGPKLLIQFQNNGVVDDSQLPKDRFSAERLKGVDSTLKIQPAKLEDSAVYLCASSLDLSLESDEQFFGPGTRLTVL.

This rearrangement joins TRBV7-9 to TRBJ2-5, with TRBD2 identical over 10 bases. This CDR3 spans 17 amino acids. V trimming: 3 bases; J trimming: 5 bases; junction bases outside the gene matches: 12. The V gene's germline CDR1 is SEHNR and CDR2 FQNEAQ (reference sequence). CDR3 protein: CASSFRNKRGGLETQYF. The CDR3 bases are TGTGCCAGCAGCTTCCGTAATAAGCGGGGGGGCCTGGAGACCCAGTACTTC.

Here the CDR3 reads CASSRGQATYNEQFF. CDR3 nucleotide sequence: TGCGCCAGCAGCAGGGGACAGGCCACCTACAATGAGCAGTTCTTC. The chain is built from TRBV5-1 and TRBJ2-1; 8 bases line up with TRBD1. Looked up from germline, CDR1 is SGHRS and CDR2 is YFSETQ. V was pared by 4 bases and J by 2 bases, with 5 bases of the junction left unmatched. The length of the CDR3 is 15 residues.

The chain employs TRBV19 and TRBJ2-7, with D perhaps TRBD1 (6 bases). This CDR3 has 14 amino acids. Germline V CDR1 and CDR2: LNHDA, SQIVND (reference sequence). The ends were cut back, 3 bases at V and 4 bases at J, with 13 bases in the middle. CDR3 bases: TGTGCCAGTAGTATCAAGAGGGGGAATTACGAGCAGTACTTC. It translates to CASSIKRGNYEQYF. The full variable domain, its missing parts supplied by reference TRBV19 and TRBJ2-7, is DGGITQSPKYLFRKEGQNVTLSCEQNLNHDAMYWYRQDPGQGLRLIYYSQIVNDFQKGDIAEGYSVSREKKESFPLTVTSAQKNPTAFYLCASSIKRGNYEQYFGPGTRLTVT.

CDR3 protein: CASSPSGGSAYGYTF. CDR3 nucleotide sequence: TGTGCCAGCTCACCATCAGGGGGCTCCGCCTATGGCTACACCTTC. The chain links TRBV18 to TRBJ1-2; 8 bases line up with TRBD1. V trimming: 2 bases; J trimming: 4 bases; junction bases outside the gene matches: 6. Germline values: CDR1 KGHSH, CDR2 LQKENI. CDR3 length: 15 residues.

This chain links TRBV6-5 with TRBJ2-7; weak D call: TRBD1 (6 bases). Germline V gene data show CDR1 as MNHEY and CDR2 as SVGAGI. The ends were cut back, 0 bases at V and 4 bases at J, with 10 bases in the middle. This CDR3 is 14 amino acids long. The CDR3 DNA is TGTGCCAGCAGTTACTCGGGACACGCTTACGAGCAGTACTTC. Amino acid sequence: CASSYSGHAYEQYF.

This rearrangement joins TRBV4-2 to TRBJ1-4; no definite D call. CDR1 is LGHNA and CDR2 is YNFKEQ in the germline V gene. The CDR3 extends over 14 amino acids. The ends were cut back, 0 bases at V and 3 bases at J, with 5 bases in the middle. CDR3 bases: TGTGCCAGCAGCCAAGATCAATCTAATGAAAAACTGTTTTTT. Translation gives CASSQDQSNEKLFF.

This rearrangement joins TRBV27 to TRBJ2-2; no clear D gene. Trimming took 7 bases from V and 6 from J, leaving 21 bases between them. This CDR3 spans 16 amino acids. Looked up from germline, CDR1 is MNHEY and CDR2 is SMNVEV (reference sequence). The CDR3 reads CASTHVSGSNAGELFF. The CDR3 nucleotides read TGTGCCAGCACTCACGTCTCGGGCTCAAACGCCGGGGAGCTGTTTTTT.

The gene calls are TRBV18 and TRBJ1-2; D gene unclear. The V end was cut by 0 bases, the J end by 4 bases, with 18 bases between. Looked up from germline, CDR1 is KGHSH and CDR2 is LQKENI. The CDR3 contains 17 residues. CDR3 in amino acids: CASSPPGTLQASYGYTF. DNA for the CDR3: TGTGCCAGCTCACCACCGGGCACCTTACAAGCGTCCTATGGCTACACCTTC.